The 8 T cell receptor beta chains given below trace back to one sample, sequenced in a study of cytomegalovirus exposure and HLA in healthy donors. 13 Jbeta primers and 60 Vbeta primers were used for the PCR. Sequencing was performed with immunoSEQ multiplex PCR; in TCRdb, only in-frame clones are kept and a portion is missing. The sample lists roughly 160,000 clones; approximately 80% were seen once. Material for sequencing was PBMCs. The receptor set was obtained from a man aged 45-65 years in good health and CMV-seropositive.

This chain connects TRBV14 to TRBJ2-1, with TRBD1 matching 12 bases. The CDR3 covers 13 residues. V lost 4 bases, J lost 15 bases, and 7 bases stayed unmatched. CDR1 and CDR2 from the germline V gene are SGHDN and FVKESK. The DNA of the CDR3 is TGTGCCAGCAGCCTTTACGGGACAGGGGGCCTGTTCTTC. Amino acids: CASSLYGTGGLFF.

The rearrangement joins TRBV9 to TRBJ2-1, with 8 bases lining up with TRBD1. Germline V CDR1 and CDR2: SGDLS, YYNGEE. The V segment lost 1 base and the J segment 8 bases; nucleotides outside the gene matches: 8. The CDR3 runs to 15 residues. DNA for the CDR3: TGTGCCAGCAGCGTATCCGAGACAGGGGCGCATGAGCAGTTCTTC. This gives the protein CASSVSETGAHEQFF.

This rearrangement joins TRBV2 to TRBJ2-7; 7 bases align to TRBD1. The V segment lost 2 bases and the J segment 2 bases; nucleotides outside the gene matches: 6. The CDR3 is 15 amino acids. Germline V gene data show CDR1 as SNHLY and CDR2 as FYNNEI. CDR3 region: CASSENRGSAYEQYF. DNA of the CDR3: TGTGCCAGCAGTGAAAACAGGGGATCCGCCTACGAGCAGTACTTC.

Comment on this clone: This same CDR3 is encoded by further DNA sequences in the sample. The chain couples TRBV5-1 to TRBJ2-3; D perhaps matches TRBD2 (5 bases). V was cut by 2 bases and J by 3 bases, with 10 bases left in between. The CDR3 spans 14 residues. The V gene's germline CDR1 is SGHRS and CDR2 YFSETQ. The CDR3 DNA is TGCGCCAGCAGCTTCGGAGGAGGAACAGATACGCAGTATTTT. Translating gives CASSFGGGTDTQYF. The full variable domain, its missing parts supplied by reference TRBV5-1 and TRBJ2-3, is KAGVTQTPRYLIKTRGQQVTLSCSPISGHRSVSWYQQTPGQGLQFLFEYFSETQRNKGNFPGRFSGRQFSNSRSEMNVSTLELGDSALYLCASSFGGGTDTQYFGPGTRLTVL.

The chain combines TRBV2 with TRBJ1-6, with 9 bases identical to TRBD1. The CDR3 covers 14 residues. Germline V CDR1 and CDR2: SNHLY, FYNNEI. The V and J ends lost 5 bases and 9 bases, in that order; junction bases with no gene match: 5. CDR3 protein: CASSRGTGFSPLHF. The CDR3 nucleotides read TGTGCCAGCAGTCGCGGGACAGGGTTTTCACCCCTCCACTTT.

This rearrangement joins TRBV6-5 to TRBJ2-5, with 8 bases lining up with TRBD2. Germline V CDR1 and CDR2: MNHEY, SVGAGI. This CDR3 spans 14 amino acids. Losses at the gene ends were 8 bases for V and 3 bases for J; bases not matched to a gene: 8. The CDR3 sequence is CASGPGTSKETQYF. The CDR3, as DNA: TGTGCCAGCGGACCCGGGACTAGTAAAGAGACCCAGTACTTC.

This chain links TRBV5-6 with TRBJ2-7, with D perhaps TRBD2 (5 bases). The CDR3 loop spans 14 amino acids. V was shortened by 3 bases and J by 2 bases, with 12 bases between the two germline ends. Per the germline V gene, CDR1 is SGHDT and CDR2 is YYEEEE. CDR3 residues: CASSSKSGTYEQYF. CDR3 nucleotides: TGTGCCAGCAGCTCGAAATCGGGAACCTACGAGCAGTACTTC. Looking up the rest from reference TRBV5-6 and TRBJ2-7 gives the full variable domain: DAGVTQSPTHLIKTRGQQVTLRCSPKSGHDTVSWYQQALGQGPQFIFQYYEEEERQRGNFPDRFSGHQFPNYSSELNVNALLLGDSALYLCASSSKSGTYEQYFGPGTRLTVT.

The CDR3 loop is CASSVAVGLGYNSPLHF. The CDR3 DNA follows: TGTGCCAGCAGCGTAGCTGTGGGGCTCGGCTATAATTCACCCCTCCACTTT. This chain connects TRBV9 to TRBJ1-6; a weak D match, TRBD1 (5 bases). The length of the CDR3 is 17 residues. The V end lost 0 bases, the J end lost 3 bases, and 13 bases lay between the germline ends. Germline V gene lookup returns CDR1 SGDLS and CDR2 YYNGEE.